This entry features one TCR beta chain sequence. These data are taken from a study of blood T cell repertoires in COVID-19. CDR3 length: 15 amino acids. Germline CDR1 GTSNPN, CDR2 SVGIG (reference sequence). V lost 4 bases, J lost 0 bases, and 13 bases lay in between. Profiling relied on immunoSEQ multiplex PCR, and the TCRdb table lists in-frame clones only, not all of them. The table lists 60,000 to 85,000 clones, just under 80% of them singletons. The sequence was collected from a woman aged 55-69 years with acute or convalescent COVID-19. This rearrangement joins TRBV30 to TRBJ2-1, with D maybe TRBD1 (6 bases). The sequenced sample was peripheral blood. CDR3 sequence (DNA): TGTGCCTGGATTTCGATGGGGGCCTCCTACAATGAGCAGTTCTTC. Amino acids: CAWISMGASYNEQFF. The variable domain in full, completed from reference TRBV30 and TRBJ2-1, reads SQTIHQWPATLVQPVGSPLSLECTVEGTSNPNLYWYRQAAGRGLQLLFYSVGIGQISSEVPQNLSASRPQDRQFILSSKKLLLSDSGFYLCAWISMGASYNEQFFGPGTRLTVL.